The 8 T cell receptor beta chains given below trace back to one sample, sequenced in a study of blood T cell repertoires in COVID-19. TCRdb keeps only in-frame clones here, not all; method: immunoSEQ multiplex PCR. The sample contains about 86,000 clones, 80% to 85% of which appear only once. Sequencing was performed on peripheral blood. The receptors were sampled from a woman older than 75 with active or convalescent COVID-19.

The chain joins TRBV7-9 to TRBJ2-7; 8 bases map to TRBD1. Germline V gene data show CDR1 as SEHNR and CDR2 as FQNEAQ (reference sequence). J lost 3 bases, V lost 2 bases, and 6 bases had no gene match. The CDR3 runs to 15 residues. The CDR3 DNA reads as TGTGCCAGCAGCTTAATGGCAGGGGGCAACTACGAGCAGTACTTC. Amino acids: CASSLMAGGNYEQYF.

The sample holds one count of this clone. The genes are TRBV2 and TRBJ1-1; D remains ambiguous. Per germline, CDR1 SNHLY and CDR2 FYNNEI. V was pared by 4 bases and J by 5 bases, with 11 bases between. The CDR3 covers 13 residues. The CDR3 loop is CASSVMRGTEAFF. The CDR3 DNA sequence: TGTGCCAGCAGTGTGATGAGAGGGACTGAAGCTTTCTTT. Combining the CDR3 with reference TRBV2 and TRBJ1-1 gives the whole variable domain EPEVTQTPSHQVTQMGQEVILRCVPISNHLYFYWYRQILGQKVEFLVSFYNNEISEKSEIFDDQFSVERPDGSNFTLKIRSTKLEDSAMYFCASSVMRGTEAFFGQGTRLTVV.

V is TRBV28 and J is TRBJ1-5, with 9 bases identical to TRBD1. Germline V gives CDR1 MDHEN, CDR2 SYDVKM. This CDR3 spans 17 amino acids. V dropped 2 bases and J dropped 4; count of bases not matched to a gene: 9. The CDR3 sequence is CASSLREIGTGNQPQHF. In nucleotides, the CDR3 is TGTGCCAGCAGTTTAAGAGAAATTGGGACAGGGAATCAGCCCCAGCATTTT.

The chain uses TRBV6-2 or TRBV6-3 and TRBJ1-1; D remains ambiguous. Deletions cut 0 bases from V and 3 bases from J, with 8 bases between. The CDR3 contains 14 residues. The germline V gene encodes CDR1 MNHEY and CDR2 SVGEGT. This CDR3 is CASSYSTRDTEAFF. In DNA, the CDR3 is TGTGCCAGCAGTTACTCGACGAGGGACACTGAAGCTTTCTTT.

The V and J genes are TRBV24-1 and TRBJ1-1; the D gene is possibly TRBD1 (6 bases). CDR1 is KGHDR and CDR2 is SFDVKD in the germline V gene. Trimming stripped 6 bases from V and 6 bases from J, with 10 bases between. The CDR3 has 12 amino acids. The CDR3 sequence: CATSWTVPEAFF. In DNA form, the CDR3 reads TGTGCCACCAGTTGGACAGTACCTGAAGCTTTCTTT.

The rearrangement links TRBV5-1 to TRBJ1-4; D call uncertain. The V gene lost 4 bases and the J gene lost 7 bases, with 11 bases spanning the gap. Germline CDR1 is SGHRS and CDR2 is YFSETQ. CDR3 length: 13 residues. The CDR3 region has the DNA TGCGCCAGCAGCCGAGAAGGAGGTGAAAAACTGTTTTTT. Translating it yields CASSREGGEKLFF.

The rearrangement uses TRBV11-3 and TRBJ2-2; 8 bases fit TRBD2. This CDR3 spans 13 amino acids. V was pared by 5 bases and J by 6 bases, with 2 bases of the junction left unmatched. Germline loops: CDR1 SGHNT, CDR2 YENEEA. CDR3 in amino acids: CASSRTSPGELFF. The CDR3 DNA reads as TGTGCCAGCAGCAGGACTAGCCCCGGGGAGCTGTTTTTT.

In this sample, this clone turned up a few times. The chain joins TRBV7-9 to TRBJ2-1; D unresolved. This CDR3 region has 15 residues. Trimming took off 2 bases at V and 3 bases at J, with 11 bases between the two ends. The germline gives CDR1 SEHNR, CDR2 FQNEAQ (reference sequence). CDR3 DNA sequence: TGTGCCAGCAGCTTATTTCAGGCTCTCTACAATGAGCAGTTCTTC. Translated, it gives CASSLFQALYNEQFF.